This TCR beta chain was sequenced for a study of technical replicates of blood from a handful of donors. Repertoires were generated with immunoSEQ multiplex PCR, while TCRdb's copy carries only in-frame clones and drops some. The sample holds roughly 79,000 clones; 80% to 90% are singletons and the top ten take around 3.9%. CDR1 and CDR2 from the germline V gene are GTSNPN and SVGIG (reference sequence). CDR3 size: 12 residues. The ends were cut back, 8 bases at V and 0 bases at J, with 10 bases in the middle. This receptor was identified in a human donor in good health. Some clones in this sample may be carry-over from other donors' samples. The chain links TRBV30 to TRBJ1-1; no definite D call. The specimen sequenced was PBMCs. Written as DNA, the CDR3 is TGTGCCAGCTCCCCCATGAACACTGAAGCTTTCTTT. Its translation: CASSPMNTEAFF.